The 27 T cell receptor beta chains in this list originate from one sample, sequenced in a study of T cell responses to AZD1222 COVID-19 vaccine. Here immunoSEQ multiplex PCR was the method, and the copy in TCRdb shows in-frame clones only, minus some. The repertoire holds approximately 180,000 clones, with about 92% as singletons. The sample consisted of peripheral blood, taken on day 0 of AZD1222 vaccination. The receptors were sampled from an adult in good health.

V is TRBV5-1 and J is TRBJ1-4, with 10 bases fitting TRBD1. Germline V gene data show CDR1 as SGHRS and CDR2 as YFSETQ. V shed 2 bases and J 8 bases; nucleotides not matched to a gene: 6. The CDR3 has 15 amino acids. The CDR3 protein is CASSLGQGVVEKLFF. The DNA of the CDR3 is TGCGCCAGCAGCTTAGGACAGGGGGTAGTGGAAAAACTGTTTTTT. The whole variable domain, filled in from reference TRBV5-1 and TRBJ1-4, reads KAGVTQTPRYLIKTRGQQVTLSCSPISGHRSVSWYQQTPGQGLQFLFEYFSETQRNKGNFPGRFSGRQFSNSRSEMNVSTLELGDSALYLCASSLGQGVVEKLFFGSGTQLSVL.

V is TRBV29-1 and J is TRBJ1-1, with 9 nucleotides matching TRBD1. The CDR3 is 13 residues long. V was pared by 7 bases and J by 1 base, with 4 bases of the junction left unmatched. Germline lookup yields CDR1 SQVTM and CDR2 ANQGSEA. Here the CDR3 reads CSAQGARNTEAFF. The DNA for the CDR3 is TGCAGCGCACAGGGGGCTAGGAACACTGAAGCTTTCTTT.

This clone has only a few counts. This sequence joins TRBV2 and TRBJ2-1; 7 bases map to TRBD2. This CDR3 spans 16 amino acids. Germline CDR1 reads SNHLY; CDR2 reads FYNNEI. V gave up 2 bases and J gave up 3 bases; unmatched junction bases: 7. CDR3 bases: TGTGCCAGCAGTGAACAGGCGGGAGTACTCTACAATGAGCAGTTCTTC. It yields the protein CASSEQAGVLYNEQFF.

V is TRBV18 and J is TRBJ2-7; no clear D. The CDR3 runs to 15 residues. V lost 1 base and J lost 0, with 10 bases in between. Germline V gene data show CDR1 as KGHSH and CDR2 as LQKENI. CDR3 in amino acids: CASSPRDASSYEQYF. The DNA for the CDR3 is TGTGCCAGCTCACCACGAGACGCAAGCTCCTACGAGCAGTACTTC.

V usage is TRBV4-1 and J usage is TRBJ1-1; 9 bases are shared with TRBD1. CDR3 size: 14 residues. Germline lookup yields CDR1 MGHRA and CDR2 YSYEKL. Trimming cost V 4 bases and J 5 bases; bases outside gene matches: 5. This CDR3 is CASSLGQGNTEAFF. The CDR3 coding sequence is TGCGCCAGCAGCCTGGGACAGGGTAATACTGAAGCTTTCTTT.

This clone was recorded once. The chain carries TRBV5-4 and TRBJ1-2; D unresolved. The CDR3 spans 14 residues. Trimming removed 2 bases from V and 6 bases from J, with 14 bases in between. Germline-derived CDR1 and CDR2 are SGHNT and YYREEE (reference sequence). The CDR3 reads CASSLPGRVDGYTF. CDR3 in DNA: TGTGCCAGCAGCTTACCCGGGAGGGTAGATGGCTACACCTTC. The whole variable domain, remainder taken from reference TRBV5-4 and TRBJ1-2, is ETGVTQSPTHLIKTRGQQVTLRCSSQSGHNTVSWYQQALGQGPQFIFQYYREEENGRGNFPPRFSGLQFPNYSSELNVNALELDDSALYLCASSLPGRVDGYTFGSGTRLTVV.

This sequence joins TRBV29-1 and TRBJ1-1; D is ambiguous. Germline CDR1 is SQVTM and CDR2 is ANQGSEA. The CDR3 extends over 11 amino acids. V lost 7 bases to trimming and J lost 5 bases, with 11 bases between them. Here the CDR3 reads CSEHQGTEAFF. The CDR3, as DNA: TGCAGCGAGCATCAAGGGACTGAAGCTTTCTTT.

The chain couples TRBV6-6 to TRBJ1-2; D remains unclear. CDR1 and CDR2 from the germline V gene are MNHNY and SVGAGI (reference sequence). This CDR3 is 13 amino acids long. V was trimmed by 5 bases and J by 8 bases, leaving 15 bases between them. The CDR3 coding sequence is TGTGCCAGCAGTCGGACCTCGGAGGTGGGCTACACCTTC. Its translation: CASSRTSEVGYTF.

J is TRBJ2-6 and V is TRBV5-1, with 7 positions matching TRBD1. Trimming cost V 3 bases and J 4 bases; bases outside gene matches: 10. Germline V gene lookup returns CDR1 SGHRS and CDR2 YFSETQ. The CDR3 extends over 17 amino acids. The CDR3 sequence: CASSSEGALAGANVLTF. The CDR3 region has the DNA TGCGCCAGCAGCTCTGAGGGGGCTTTAGCCGGGGCCAACGTCCTGACTTTC.

The chain couples TRBV6-5 to TRBJ2-7; TRBD2 matches at 7 bases. The CDR3 extends over 13 amino acids. The V segment lost 6 bases and the J segment 0 bases; nucleotides outside the gene matches: 2. Germline-derived CDR1 and CDR2 are MNHEY and SVGAGI. CDR3 amino acids: CASRIAGSYEQYF. Written as DNA, the CDR3 is TGTGCCAGCAGGATAGCGGGCTCCTACGAGCAGTACTTC.

J is TRBJ2-6 and V is TRBV18, with TRBD2 as a possible D gene (6 bases). Trimming removed 1 base from V and 1 base from J, with 8 bases in between. The CDR3 is made up of 16 amino acids. Looked up from germline, CDR1 is KGHSH and CDR2 is LQKENI. In DNA, the CDR3 is TGTGCCAGCTCACCACGGGCGGGGTCTGGGGCCAACGTCCTGACTTTC. Amino acids: CASSPRAGSGANVLTF.

This sequence joins TRBV4-2 and TRBJ1-1; 8 bases line up with TRBD1. The germline V gene has CDR1 LGHNA and CDR2 YNFKEQ. CDR3 length: 17 amino acids. With 0 bases clipped from V and 4 bases from J, the junction kept 10 bases outside the gene matches. The CDR3 DNA follows: TGTGCCAGCAGCCAAGATTTAACAGGGGGAATGGGCACTGAAGCTTTCTTT. Amino acids: CASSQDLTGGMGTEAFF.

DNA of the CDR3: TGTGCCAGCTCGATACAGGACAGCGGACCGACGAACACCGGGGAGCTGTTTTTT. This gives the protein CASSIQDSGPTNTGELFF. The chain combines TRBV18 with TRBJ2-2, with D maybe TRBD1 (6 bases). V was clipped by 6 bases and J by 0 bases, with 20 bases between them. This CDR3 contains 18 residues. The germline V gene encodes CDR1 KGHSH and CDR2 LQKENI.

This clone appeared a single time. V gene TRBV12-3 or TRBV12-4 combines with J gene TRBJ1-2, with TRBD1 as a possible D gene (5 bases). Trimming pared 1 base from V and 6 bases from J, leaving 9 bases between. The CDR3 is 13 residues long. The DNA for the CDR3 is TGTGCCAGCAGTTTAGTGGGGCCCGATGGCTACACCTTC. Translating it yields CASSLVGPDGYTF.

The V gene is TRBV4-1, the J gene TRBJ2-7; D is unresolved. The length of the CDR3 is 13 residues. Trimming removed 1 base at V and 5 bases at J, with 9 bases between. Germline V gene lookup returns CDR1 MGHRA and CDR2 YSYEKL. CDR3 in DNA: TGCGCCAGCAGCCAAGCGGTTCCCAACGAGCAGTACTTC. Protein sequence: CASSQAVPNEQYF.

The chain joins TRBV5-8 to TRBJ1-1; 9 bases align to TRBD1. The junction had 7 bases not matched to a gene; V was cut back by 4 bases and J by 3 bases. This CDR3 is built from 15 residues. The germline CDR1 and CDR2 sequences are SGHTS and YDEGEE. The CDR3 sequence is CASSLGTGYYTEAFF. DNA of the CDR3: TGTGCCAGCAGCCTCGGGACAGGGTACTACACTGAAGCTTTCTTT. Drawing the rest from reference TRBV5-8 and TRBJ1-1, the complete variable domain is EAGVTQSPTHLIKTRGQQATLRCSPISGHTSVYWYQQALGLGLQFLLWYDEGEERNRGNFPPRFSGRQFPNYSSELNVNALELEDSALYLCASSLGTGYYTEAFFGQGTRLTVV.

This chain links TRBV19 with TRBJ1-5, with D unclear. CDR3 length equals 15 residues. Per the germline V gene, CDR1 is LNHDA and CDR2 is SQIVND (reference sequence). Trimming pared 7 bases from V and 4 bases from J, leaving 17 bases between. The CDR3 DNA sequence: TGTGCCAGTACTTCCGGAGGGATGGCAAATCAGCCCCAGCATTTT. Translating gives CASTSGGMANQPQHF.

The chain links TRBV4-2 to TRBJ2-1; D may be TRBD2 (6 bases). Trimming took off 0 bases at V and 0 bases at J, with 12 bases between the two ends. Per the germline V gene, CDR1 is LGHNA and CDR2 is YNFKEQ. There are 17 residues in the CDR3. CDR3 nucleotides: TGTGCCAGCAGCCAAGACTGGTCCGGGAGCTCCTACAATGAGCAGTTCTTC. Its translation is CASSQDWSGSSYNEQFF.

This clone was observed once. The chain uses TRBV19 and TRBJ2-7, with 7 nucleotides matching TRBD2. The CDR3 sequence is 15 residues long. J lost 4 bases, V lost 3 bases, and 9 bases had no gene match. Germline V lookup: CDR1 LNHDA, CDR2 SQIVND (reference sequence). CDR3 nucleotide sequence: TGTGCCAGTAGTATTAGGGCTAGCGGAGGTTACGAGCAGTACTTC. It codes for CASSIRASGGYEQYF.

The gene calls are TRBV19 and TRBJ1-2; TRBD1 matches at 10 bases. The V gene end was trimmed by 5 bases and the J gene end by 5 bases; junction bases not matched to a gene: 5. This CDR3 is built from 14 residues. Germline loops: CDR1 LNHDA, CDR2 SQIVND (reference sequence). DNA of the CDR3: TGTGCCAGTAGTGCAGGACAGGGGGGATATGGCTACACCTTC. It is translated as CASSAGQGGYGYTF. Filled out from reference TRBV19 and TRBJ1-2, the complete variable domain reads DGGITQSPKYLFRKEGQNVTLSCEQNLNHDAMYWYRQDPGQGLRLIYYSQIVNDFQKGDIAEGYSVSREKKESFPLTVTSAQKNPTAFYLCASSAGQGGYGYTFGSGTRLTVV.

V usage is TRBV7-2 and J usage is TRBJ1-1; tentatively, D is TRBD1 (5 bases). The germline V and J ends were trimmed by 2 bases and 0 bases, with 7 bases remaining between them. CDR3 size: 14 residues. The V gene's germline CDR1 is SGHTA and CDR2 FQGNSA. The CDR3 coding sequence is TGTGCCAGCAGCTTACCAGGGATGAACACTGAAGCTTTCTTT. This sequence encodes CASSLPGMNTEAFF.

The chain recombines TRBV19 with TRBJ2-7; 7 positions match TRBD1. Germline V gives CDR1 LNHDA, CDR2 SQIVND (reference sequence). This CDR3 contains 19 residues. V shed 3 bases, J shed 2 bases, and the junction held 19 bases outside the gene matches. CDR3 DNA sequence: TGTGCCAGTAGTATTAATACGTTTGAATCCGGGACAGCCGCCTACGAGCAGTACTTC. Encoded protein: CASSINTFESGTAAYEQYF.

This chain links TRBV28 with TRBJ2-7; D not certain. CDR1 is MDHEN and CDR2 is SYDVKM in the germline V gene. Trimming took off 6 bases at V and 9 bases at J, with 18 bases between the two ends. The CDR3 consists of 13 residues. The CDR3 loop is CASSTPQRNGQYF. For the CDR3, the DNA is TGTGCCAGCAGCACCCCACAGCGAAACGGGCAGTACTTC.

The rearrangement joins TRBV5-6 to TRBJ2-5; D gene ambiguous. V was cut by 0 bases and J by 7 bases, with 4 bases left in between. Germline loops: CDR1 SGHDT, CDR2 YYEEEE. The CDR3 totals 11 residues. This chain's CDR3 is CASSLERTQYF. The CDR3 nucleotides read TGTGCCAGCAGCTTGGAGAGGACCCAGTACTTC.

This clone was seen only once. The chain is built from TRBV7-9 and TRBJ1-2; D perhaps matches TRBD1 (5 bases). V lost 1 base and J lost 4, with 19 bases in between. CDR1 is SEHNR and CDR2 is FQNEAQ in the germline V gene (reference sequence). The length of the CDR3 is 17 residues. The CDR3 loop reads CASSLGEGVRVGYGYTF. The CDR3 region has the DNA TGTGCCAGCAGCTTAGGGGAAGGGGTGAGGGTCGGCTATGGCTACACCTTC.

The chain employs TRBV5-1 and TRBJ2-7; 8 bases fit TRBD1. Germline trimming cut 2 bases from V and 0 bases from J; bases unmatched to any gene: 4. CDR3 length: 15 residues. The germline V gene has CDR1 SGHRS and CDR2 YFSETQ. CDR3 amino acids: CASSFGQGSSYEQYF. As DNA, the CDR3 is TGCGCCAGCAGCTTCGGACAGGGTAGCTCCTACGAGCAGTACTTC.

On this clone itself: At the DNA level, this CDR3 is encoded by other sequences in the same sample as well. The chain couples TRBV7-9 to TRBJ1-3; D is uncertain. This CDR3 contains 14 residues. The ends were cut back, 2 bases at V and 4 bases at J, with 9 bases in the middle. Germline CDR1 SEHNR, CDR2 FQNEAQ (reference sequence). The CDR3 nucleotides read TGTGCCAGCAGCTTATCCGGGTCAGGAAACACCATATATTTT. As protein: CASSLSGSGNTIYF.